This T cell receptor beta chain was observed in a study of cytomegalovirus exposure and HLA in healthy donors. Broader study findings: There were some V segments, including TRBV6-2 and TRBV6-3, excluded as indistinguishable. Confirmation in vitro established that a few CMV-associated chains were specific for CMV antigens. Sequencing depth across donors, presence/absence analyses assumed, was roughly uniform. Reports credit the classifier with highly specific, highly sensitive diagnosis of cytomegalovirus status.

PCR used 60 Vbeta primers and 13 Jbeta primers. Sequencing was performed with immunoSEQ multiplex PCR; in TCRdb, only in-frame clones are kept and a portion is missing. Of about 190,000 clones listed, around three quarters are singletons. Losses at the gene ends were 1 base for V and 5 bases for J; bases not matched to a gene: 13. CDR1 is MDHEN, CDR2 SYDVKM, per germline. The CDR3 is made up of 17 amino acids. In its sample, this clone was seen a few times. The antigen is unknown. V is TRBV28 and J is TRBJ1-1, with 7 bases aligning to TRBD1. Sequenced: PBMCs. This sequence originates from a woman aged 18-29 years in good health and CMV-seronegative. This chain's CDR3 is CASSLSYARGRGTEAFF. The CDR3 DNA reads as TGTGCCAGCAGTTTATCTTATGCTAGGGGGCGCGGGACTGAAGCTTTCTTT.